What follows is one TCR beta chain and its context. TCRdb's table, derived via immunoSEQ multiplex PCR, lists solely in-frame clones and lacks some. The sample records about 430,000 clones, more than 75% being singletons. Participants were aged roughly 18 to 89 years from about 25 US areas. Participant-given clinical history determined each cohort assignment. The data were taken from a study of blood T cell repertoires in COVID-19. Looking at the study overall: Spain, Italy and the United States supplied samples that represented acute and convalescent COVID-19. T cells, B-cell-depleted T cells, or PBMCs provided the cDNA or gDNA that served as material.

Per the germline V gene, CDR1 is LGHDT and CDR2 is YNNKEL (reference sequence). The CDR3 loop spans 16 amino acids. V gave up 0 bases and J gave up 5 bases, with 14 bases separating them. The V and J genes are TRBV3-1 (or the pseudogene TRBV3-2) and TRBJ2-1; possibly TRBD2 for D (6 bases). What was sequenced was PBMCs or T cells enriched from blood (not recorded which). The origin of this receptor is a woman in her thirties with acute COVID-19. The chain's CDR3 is CASSQDKGLADNEQFF. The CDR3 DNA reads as TGTGCCAGCAGCCAAGATAAGGGACTCGCGGACAATGAGCAGTTCTTC.